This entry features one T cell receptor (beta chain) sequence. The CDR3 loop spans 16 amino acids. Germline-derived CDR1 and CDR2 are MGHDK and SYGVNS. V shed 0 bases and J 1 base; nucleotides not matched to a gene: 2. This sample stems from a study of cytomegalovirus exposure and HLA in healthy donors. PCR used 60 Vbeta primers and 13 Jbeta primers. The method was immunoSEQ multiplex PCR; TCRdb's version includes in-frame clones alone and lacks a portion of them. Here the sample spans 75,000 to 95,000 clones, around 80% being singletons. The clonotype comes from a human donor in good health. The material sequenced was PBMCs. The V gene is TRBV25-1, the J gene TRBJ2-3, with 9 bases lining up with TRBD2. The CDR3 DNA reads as TGTGCCAGCAGTGAATACGCTAGCGGGGGCACAGATACGCAGTATTTT. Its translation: CASSEYASGGTDTQYF. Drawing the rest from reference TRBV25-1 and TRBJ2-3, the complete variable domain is EADIYQTPRYLVIGTGKKITLECSQTMGHDKMYWYQQDPGMELHLIHYSYGVNSTEKGDLSSESTVSRIRTEHFPLTLESARPSHTSQYLCASSEYASGGTDTQYFGPGTRLTVL.